Shown below are 27 T cell receptor beta chains from a single sample sequenced in a study of blood T cell repertoires in COVID-19. TCRdb's copy holds only in-frame clones and misses some; the assay was immunoSEQ multiplex PCR. Of about 52,000 clones listed, roughly 84% are singletons. Material: peripheral blood. All receptors come from a human donor with active COVID-19. The donor label of this sample is uncertain.

This sequence joins TRBV7-9 and TRBJ2-7; 9 bases are a match to TRBD2. Germline V gives CDR1 SEHNR, CDR2 FQNEAQ (reference sequence). The CDR3 covers 14 residues. J lost 4 bases, V lost 5 bases, and 6 bases had no gene match. The CDR3 is CASSQLAGDYEQYF. The CDR3, as DNA: TGTGCCAGCAGCCAACTAGCGGGTGATTACGAGCAGTACTTC. Full variable domain (missing parts from reference TRBV7-9 and TRBJ2-7): DTGVSQNPRHKITKRGQNVTFRCDPISEHNRLYWYRQTLGQGPEFLTYFQNEAQLEKSRLLSDRFSAERPKGSFSTLEIQRTEQGDSAMYLCASSQLAGDYEQYFGPGTRLTVT.

The chain uses TRBV19 and TRBJ1-1, with 7 bases fitting TRBD1. Germline V gene lookup returns CDR1 LNHDA and CDR2 SQIVND (reference sequence). The V and J ends lost 4 bases and 11 bases, in that order; junction bases with no gene match: 13. The CDR3 has 14 amino acids. CDR3 nucleotide sequence: TGTGCCAGTAGTACCTTACGGACAGGAACCGGGGCTTTCTTT. Translating gives CASSTLRTGTGAFF.

The chain employs TRBV13 and TRBJ2-5, with 11 bases matching TRBD1. CDR1 and CDR2 (germline): PRHDT, FYEKMQ (reference sequence). The CDR3 has 16 amino acids. V lost 5 bases and J lost 3; bases outside the gene matches: 8. The CDR3, as DNA: TGTGCCAGCAGCCCCCGGACAGGGGGCTTAAAAGAGACCCAGTACTTC. It translates to CASSPRTGGLKETQYF.

The V call is TRBV7-3, the J call TRBJ1-1; perhaps TRBD1 as D (5 bases). The germline V gene encodes CDR1 SGHTA and CDR2 FQGTGA. The CDR3 totals 13 residues. Trimming removed 5 bases from V and 1 base from J, with 8 bases in between. CDR3 in DNA: TGTGCCAGCAGCACAACAGGGAACACTGAAGCTTTCTTT. Translation: CASSTTGNTEAFF.

J is TRBJ1-1 and V is TRBV4-1; TRBD1 might be the D (6 bases). Trimming left V 7 bases short and J 0 bases short, with 15 bases between. Looked up from germline, CDR1 is MGHRA and CDR2 is YSYEKL. This CDR3 has 15 amino acids. DNA of the CDR3: TGCGCCAGCACCCGGACAGAGCTAATGAACACTGAAGCTTTCTTT. As protein: CASTRTELMNTEAFF.

There are a few counts of this clone. CDR3 DNA: TGTGCCAGCAGCCAAGGCCCCGGGACAGGGACTTCACCCCTCCACTTT. Its protein product is CASSQGPGTGTSPLHF. The chain couples TRBV3-1 (or the pseudogene TRBV3-2) to TRBJ1-6; 9 bases align to TRBD1. The V gene's germline CDR1 is LGHDT and CDR2 YNNKEL (reference sequence). J gave up 9 bases and V 1 base, and 7 bases lay outside the gene matches. The CDR3 is 16 amino acids.

The chain links TRBV4-2 to TRBJ1-1; no definite D call. Per the germline V gene, CDR1 is LGHNA and CDR2 is YNFKEQ. Trimming took off 0 bases at V and 3 bases at J, with 5 bases between the two ends. The length of the CDR3 is 13 residues. Here the CDR3 DNA reads TGTGCCAGCAGCCAAGATCGGTACACTGAAGCTTTCTTT. This codes for CASSQDRYTEAFF.

This clone was seen once. The J gene is TRBJ2-1, the V gene TRBV7-2, with a possible D match to TRBD2 (5 bases). Germline loops: CDR1 SGHTA, CDR2 FQGNSA. Trimming removed 7 bases at V and 2 bases at J, with 15 bases between. The CDR3 totals 15 residues. Here the CDR3 reads CASTPPGGPYNEQFF. The DNA of the CDR3 is TGTGCCAGCACCCCTCCAGGAGGCCCCTACAATGAGCAGTTCTTC.

The chain combines TRBV3-1 (or the pseudogene TRBV3-2) with TRBJ2-1, with D possibly TRBD1 on 6 matching bases. Trimming took off 1 base at V and 1 base at J, with 11 bases between the two ends. Germline CDR1 and CDR2: LGHDT and YNNKEL (reference sequence). This CDR3 comprises 16 residues. Here the CDR3 reads CASSQAGRGSYNEQFF. The CDR3 DNA sequence: TGTGCCAGCAGCCAAGCGGGCAGGGGATCCTACAATGAGCAGTTCTTC.

The chain combines TRBV4-3 with TRBJ2-3; 10 nucleotides match TRBD2. The length of the CDR3 is 18 residues. Germline assignment: CDR1 LGHNA and CDR2 YSLEER. J was trimmed by 0 bases and V by 1 base; bases with no gene match: 7. CDR3 protein: CASSQVASGGLSTDTQYF. CDR3 nucleotides: TGCGCCAGCAGCCAAGTGGCTAGCGGGGGCCTTAGCACAGATACGCAGTATTTT.

CDR3 coding DNA: TGTGCCAGCAGCTTAAGGGCTAGCGGGGGAGCTGCCACAGATACGCAGTATTTT. Encoded protein: CASSLRASGGAATDTQYF. This sequence joins TRBV7-2 and TRBJ2-3, with TRBD2 matching over 10 bases. The CDR3 totals 18 residues. V lost 2 bases, J lost 2 bases, and 10 bases stayed unmatched. Germline CDR1 reads SGHTA; CDR2 reads FQGNSA.

The V gene is TRBV4-3, the J gene TRBJ2-2; possibly TRBD1 for D (6 bases). Germline CDR1 and CDR2: LGHNA and YSLEER. Trimming took off 3 bases at V and 0 bases at J, with 11 bases between the two ends. CDR3 size: 16 residues. CDR3 nucleotide sequence: TGCGCCAGCAGCCACCGGACAGCGTCGAACACCGGGGAGCTGTTTTTT. The encoded protein is CASSHRTASNTGELFF.

V gene TRBV6-5 combines with J gene TRBJ1-4, with unresolved D. With 11 bases removed from V and 3 bases from J, the gap between germline ends came to 10 bases. Germline CDR1 is MNHEY and CDR2 is SVGAGI. This CDR3 is built from 12 residues. For the CDR3, the DNA is TGTGCCTCGCGATCCCCTAATGAAAAACTGTTTTTT. The encoded protein is CASRSPNEKLFF.

The chain recombines TRBV7-9 with TRBJ1-6, with unresolved D. Germline V gene data show CDR1 as SEHNR and CDR2 as FQNEAQ (reference sequence). V was trimmed by 3 bases and J by 7 bases, leaving 22 bases between them. This CDR3 is 18 amino acids long. CDR3 DNA sequence: TGTGCCAGCAGCTTCGGCACACGGGGAAGAGTCGCCAATTCACCCCTCCACTTT. Its protein is CASSFGTRGRVANSPLHF.

This rearrangement joins TRBV10-3 to TRBJ2-1; the D gene is possibly TRBD1 (5 bases). The CDR3 is 13 amino acids. Trimming removed 3 bases from V and 3 bases from J, with 6 bases in between. CDR1 is ENHRY and CDR2 is SYGVKD in the germline V gene. This CDR3 reads CAISDRVYNEQFF. CDR3 nucleotides: TGTGCCATCAGTGACAGGGTCTACAATGAGCAGTTCTTC.

The V call is TRBV20-1, the J call TRBJ1-1; D ambiguous. The CDR3 spans 13 residues. Trimming left V 3 bases short and J 1 base short, with 9 bases between. Germline CDR1 is DFQATT and CDR2 is SNEGSKA (reference sequence). The CDR3 sequence: CSASVSWNTEAFF. In DNA, the CDR3 is TGCAGTGCTAGTGTTAGTTGGAACACTGAAGCTTTCTTT.

The chain joins TRBV14 to TRBJ2-7; D is ambiguous. The germline V and J ends were trimmed by 0 bases and 4 bases, with 7 bases remaining between them. The CDR3 has 13 amino acids. Germline V CDR1 and CDR2: SGHDN, FVKESK. This CDR3 reads CASSQDTVYEQYF. The CDR3 DNA is TGTGCCAGCAGCCAAGACACGGTGTACGAGCAGTACTTC.

The rearrangement uses TRBV11-2 and TRBJ2-7; 9 bases map to TRBD2. This CDR3 is 17 amino acids long. In germline, CDR1 is SGHAT, CDR2 FQNNGV. After removal of 4 bases from V and 2 bases from J, the junction contained 12 bases not matched to a gene. The DNA of the CDR3 is TGTGCCAGCAGCTCCTTTCCAGGGCTAGCGGGGACCTACGAGCAGTACTTC. Encoded protein: CASSSFPGLAGTYEQYF.

The chain carries TRBV4-3 and TRBJ1-2, with 10 nucleotides matching TRBD1. V trimming: 0 bases; J trimming: 4 bases; junction bases outside the gene matches: 5. From germline, CDR1 is LGHNA and CDR2 YSLEER. The CDR3 runs to 16 residues. In DNA form, the CDR3 reads TGCGCCAGCAGCCAAGAAGGAGACAGGGGGCTCTATGGCTACACCTTC. Amino acids: CASSQEGDRGLYGYTF.

The genes are TRBV6-5 and TRBJ1-2; no firm D call. This CDR3 contains 14 residues. The germline gives CDR1 MNHEY, CDR2 SVGAGI. V dropped 5 bases and J dropped 8 bases, with 18 bases sitting between them. The chain's CDR3 is CASSTLQGRGGYTF. CDR3 nucleotides: TGTGCCAGCAGTACCCTACAAGGCAGAGGAGGCTACACCTTC.

The rearrangement links TRBV5-6 to TRBJ2-5, with 11 bases matching TRBD2. The CDR3 contains 17 residues. The germline V gene has CDR1 SGHDT and CDR2 YYEEEE. V was pared by 3 bases and J by 1 base, with 8 bases of the junction left unmatched. The CDR3 DNA sequence: TGTGCCAGCAGCTCTTGGGCCCTAGCGGGGGGCCAAGAGACCCAGTACTTC. This translates into CASSSWALAGGQETQYF.

This chain joins TRBV7-8 and TRBJ1-4; a possible D gene is TRBD1 (6 bases). Trimming took off 7 bases at V and 8 bases at J, with 26 bases between the two ends. The CDR3 covers 17 residues. The germline V gene encodes CDR1 SGHVS and CDR2 FQNEAQ. DNA of the CDR3: TGTGCCAGCACTAAGCTAGGGGGGGCTGGGTTGAAGGAAAAACTGTTTTTT. Translation gives CASTKLGGAGLKEKLFF.

This rearrangement joins TRBV6-5 to TRBJ2-2; 10 positions match TRBD1. The V segment lost 2 bases and the J segment 6 bases; nucleotides outside the gene matches: 0. CDR1 is MNHEY and CDR2 is SVGAGI in the germline V gene. The CDR3 has 14 residues. CDR3 sequence reads: CASSYGQGAGELFF. The CDR3 DNA sequence: TGTGCCAGCAGTTACGGACAGGGGGCCGGGGAGCTGTTTTTT.

The V call is TRBV19, the J call TRBJ2-1, with 10 nucleotides matching TRBD2. The CDR3 extends over 16 amino acids. Germline V gene data show CDR1 as LNHDA and CDR2 as SQIVND (reference sequence). J lost 6 bases, V lost 3 bases, and 8 bases had no gene match. The CDR3 reads CASSITSGELFNEQFF. In DNA, the CDR3 is TGTGCCAGTAGTATTACTAGCGGGGAGCTCTTCAATGAGCAGTTCTTC.

The chain uses TRBV10-3 and TRBJ1-2; D might be TRBD1 (6 bases). Germline V gives CDR1 ENHRY, CDR2 SYGVKD. V lost 8 bases and J 4 bases, leaving 14 bases between the germline ends. The CDR3 is 13 amino acids. DNA of the CDR3: TGTGCCATCTCCAGACAGGATTCCTATGGCTACACCTTC. Amino acids: CAISRQDSYGYTF.

J is TRBJ2-5 and V is TRBV6-2 or TRBV6-3; 9 positions match TRBD2. Germline lookup yields CDR1 MNHEY and CDR2 SVGEGT. The V gene end was trimmed by 6 bases and the J gene end by 5 bases; junction bases not matched to a gene: 10. CDR3 length: 15 residues. The CDR3 nucleotides read TGTGCCAGCAGCCTCCTAGCGGGGAGTCGGGAGACCCAGTACTTC. The encoded protein is CASSLLAGSRETQYF.

The chain links TRBV6-2 or TRBV6-3 to TRBJ1-2; no firm D call. The germline V and J ends were trimmed by 2 bases and 2 bases, with 9 bases remaining between them. The germline gives CDR1 MNHEY, CDR2 SVGEGT. This CDR3 has 14 residues. In DNA form, the CDR3 reads TGTGCCAGCAGTTACCCTTGGGAGAACTATGGCTACACCTTC. Translated: CASSYPWENYGYTF.